This T cell receptor beta chain derives from a study of human T cells and chemical hapten exposure. Study context: Patients, predominantly female, presented with alopecia areata, totalis or universalis.

The V gene end was trimmed by 6 bases and the J gene end by 2 bases; junction bases not matched to a gene: 7. Germline V gene lookup returns CDR1 SGHRS and CDR2 YFSETQ. This CDR3 comprises 15 residues. The time point denotes: pre-sensitization, week 0. The sample's treatment: therapeutic diphenylcyclopropenone sensitization with weekly scalp DPC. Via MiXCR, TCRdb re-called the RACE reads, giving one row per CDR3 protein. The sample lists under 70,000 distinct CDR3 sequences, about 11% occurring once. Broader study findings: No change in TCRs above 1 in 1000 frequency was produced by DPC sensitization.

This clonotype came up a few times. Its target is not known. The specimen was whole blood, collected in connection with sensitization to the hapten diphenylcyclopropenone (DPC). The sequence came from a woman aged 40 to 50 with alopecia areata. Some clones in this sample may be carry-over from other donors' samples. The chain is built from TRBV5-1 and TRBJ2-3, with 9 bases aligning to TRBD2. This CDR3 is CASNVAGAPTDTQYF. Written as DNA, the CDR3 is TGCGCCAGCAACGTAGCGGGAGCCCCCACAGATACGCAGTATTTT.